The subject of this entry is one T cell receptor beta chain. Antigen: not known. The CDR3 runs to 14 residues. Germline-derived CDR1 and CDR2 are MNHEY and SMNVEV (reference sequence). J gave up 1 base and V 7 bases, and 6 bases lay outside the gene matches. This sample was taken from a study of T cell responses to AZD1222 COVID-19 vaccine. Method: immunoSEQ multiplex PCR; TCRdb's copy keeps in-frame clones and lacks some. The table includes 150,000 or so clones, about nine tenths detected once. Study conclusions and caveats: White British ancestry dominated among donors, who included more females, and clonal diversity was possibly underestimated.

The sample was peripheral blood, taken 28 days after the second AZD1222 dose. The rearrangement links TRBV27 to TRBJ1-2; 7 bases are a match to TRBD1. This TCR was recovered from an adult who received the AZD1222 COVID-19 vaccine. Written as DNA, the CDR3 is TGTGCCAGCAAGACACACAGGGGTAACTATGGCTACACCTTC. This codes for CASKTHRGNYGYTF.